The clone carrying this TCR beta chain was found many times. Its antigen remains unidentified. This record comes from a study of T cells after yellow fever vaccination. Regarding the study as a whole: Repertoires sorted by FACS could include abundant clonotypes that are contaminants from the bulk population. Just a small share of clonotypes turned up in the CD4 compartment as well as the CD8 compartment. The secondary response was weaker but peaked faster, day 5 versus 15.

One entry per CDR3 protein results from TCRdb running MiXCR on the 5' RACE reads. The table includes just under 30,000 distinct CDR3 sequences, more than 5% detected once. V dropped 0 bases and J dropped 6 bases, with 6 bases sitting between them. The CDR3 runs 12 residues. The chain recombines TRBV12-3 or TRBV12-4 with TRBJ2-7, with D tentatively TRBD1 (5 bases). Source: CD8+ T cells sorted from PBMCs, taken 10 days after the yellow fever booster vaccination. This receptor was taken from a young man who received the YFV17D yellow fever vaccine. This CDR3 is CASSLAGVEQYF. The CDR3 DNA follows: TGTGCCAGCAGTTTAGCAGGGGTCGAGCAGTACTTC.